Included here is one T cell receptor (beta chain) sequence, with context. Its antigen is still unknown. Survey-level resolution applied to immunoSEQ assay v3.0. Data came from immunoSEQ multiplex PCR; TCRdb stores just in-frame clones and leaves some out. The table lists about 40,000 clones, approximately 87% of them singletons. The data belong to a study of long-term antiretroviral therapy in people with HIV. About the study: Samples collected earliest predate the 2015 immediate-ART recommendation by about a decade. Findings of the study overall: Adherence to ART, viral resistance and therapy changes lacked any data.

CDR1 is SGHDN and CDR2 is FVKESK in the germline V gene. V lost 0 bases to trimming and J lost 13 bases, with 21 bases between them. The CDR3 spans 15 residues. The V and J genes are TRBV14 and TRBJ1-2; a possible D gene is TRBD1 (6 bases). Sequenced material: unsorted PBMCs, taken 1.2 years after starting antiretroviral therapy. This receptor was taken from a woman aged 45-65 years with HIV. The CDR3 DNA reads as TGTGCCAGCAGCCAAGATATTGGGTGGGAGACAGGCGGCACCTTC. It yields the protein CASSQDIGWETGGTF.